These 19 T cell receptor beta chains came from one sample sequenced in a study of shared clonotypes between healthy human individuals. Assay used: immunoSEQ multiplex PCR; TCRdb lists only in-frame clones, some missing. Found here are 800,000 to 1,200,000 clones, around three quarters of them singletons; the top ten hold around 0.47%. The sample consisted of memory CD4+ T cells from PBMCs. Described subset: CD45RA-negative fraction. These receptors were taken from a young man in good health. Some clones in this sample may be carry-over from other donors' samples.

V is TRBV5-1 and J is TRBJ2-2, with 8 nucleotides matching TRBD1. The J segment lost 5 bases and the V segment lost 7 bases, leaving 10 bases of the junction unmatched. The CDR3 spans 15 residues. Germline CDR1 reads SGHRS; CDR2 reads YFSETQ. The chain's CDR3 is CASSGQGGGTGELFF. CDR3 DNA sequence: TGCGCCAGCTCCGGACAGGGAGGAGGGACCGGGGAGCTGTTTTTT.

The chain employs TRBV4-3 and TRBJ2-7, with D uncertain. The CDR3 covers 15 residues. The V gene's germline CDR1 is LGHNA and CDR2 YSLEER. Trimming removed 6 bases at V and 3 bases at J, with 18 bases between. The CDR3 nucleotides read TGCGCCAGCAGTCAGCTTCCGGGCAGAAACTACGAGCAGTACTTC. This gives the protein CASSQLPGRNYEQYF.

Here the CDR3 reads CASSDVGYGYTF. The CDR3 bases are TGTGCCAGCAGTGACGTGGGGTATGGCTACACCTTC. The chain employs TRBV28 and TRBJ1-2; no clear D gene. V lost 5 bases and J 5 bases, leaving 9 bases between the germline ends. Per germline, CDR1 MDHEN and CDR2 SYDVKM. The CDR3 is 12 residues long.

The rearrangement links TRBV14 to TRBJ2-7; 8 bases match TRBD2. This CDR3 has 17 residues. V lost 2 bases to trimming and J lost 7 bases; unmatched junction nucleotides: 16. CDR1 SGHDN and CDR2 FVKESK come from the germline V gene. The CDR3 region is CASSQPRRAGDPGEQYF. CDR3 nucleotide sequence: TGTGCCAGCAGCCAACCTCGGAGAGCGGGGGATCCTGGGGAGCAGTACTTC. Full variable domain (outside the CDR3, taken from reference TRBV14 and TRBJ2-7): EAGVTQFPSHSVIEKGQTVTLRCDPISGHDNLYWYRRVMGKEIKFLLHFVKESKQDESGMPNNRFLAERTGGTYSTLKVQPAELEDSGVYFCASSQPRRAGDPGEQYFGPGTRLTVT.

In the case of this clone: In the same sample, other DNA sequences code for this CDR3. The DNA for the CDR3 is TGTGCCAGCAGTTTAGTAGGGTCCAGCTCCTACGAGCAGTACTTC. Translating gives CASSLVGSSSYEQYF. J is TRBJ2-7 and V is TRBV28; D remains unclear. This CDR3 is built from 15 residues. V lost 2 bases to trimming and J lost 0 bases, with 11 bases between them. Germline loops: CDR1 MDHEN, CDR2 SYDVKM.

As DNA, the CDR3 is TGTGCCAGCAGCGAGACAGGGGGCGCAAACTATGGCTACACCTTC. It specifies CASSETGGANYGYTF. The chain joins TRBV5-8 to TRBJ1-2; TRBD1 agrees at 10 bases. CDR1 and CDR2 from the germline V gene are SGHTS and YDEGEE. V shed 4 bases, J shed 2 bases, and the junction held 5 bases outside the gene matches. The CDR3 runs to 15 residues.

The chain is built from TRBV7-3 and TRBJ2-3; 12 bases fit TRBD2. The CDR3 length is 15 residues. Germline CDR1 SGHTA, CDR2 FQGTGA. V dropped 9 bases and J dropped 3; count of bases not matched to a gene: 7. CDR3 nucleotides: TGTGCCAGTAGACCGGGACTAGCGGGTACAGATACGCAGTATTTT. Translated: CASRPGLAGTDTQYF.

The chain is built from TRBV4-1 and TRBJ2-7; 9 bases map to TRBD1. This CDR3 contains 15 residues. Trimming cost V 9 bases and J 1 base; bases outside gene matches: 10. Germline CDR1 reads MGHRA; CDR2 reads YSYEKL. CDR3 residues: CASSTVTGGSYEQYF. The CDR3 region has the DNA TGCGCCAGTTCGACAGTGACAGGGGGTTCCTACGAGCAGTACTTC.

The chain has TRBV18 and TRBJ1-5; D might be TRBD1 (5 bases). Germline V gives CDR1 KGHSH, CDR2 LQKENI. The V end was cut by 8 bases, the J end by 1 base, with 15 bases between. The CDR3 covers 15 residues. The CDR3 region has the DNA TGTGCCAGCAGTCCGGGACCCGCGAGCAATCAGCCCCAGCATTTT. It is translated as CASSPGPASNQPQHF.

The chain joins TRBV5-1 to TRBJ1-2; D unclear. This CDR3 comprises 14 residues. Looked up from germline, CDR1 is SGHRS and CDR2 is YFSETQ. Between the trimmed V and J ends, which lost 0 bases and 4 bases, there was a span of 10 bases. The chain's CDR3 is CASSLGTSSYGYTF. The CDR3 nucleotides read TGCGCCAGCAGCTTGGGCACCTCAAGCTATGGCTACACCTTC.

The V gene is TRBV7-6, the J gene TRBJ2-1; 7 bases fit TRBD2. J lost 2 bases, V lost 1 base, and 5 bases had no gene match. The CDR3 runs to 16 residues. From germline, CDR1 is SGHVS and CDR2 FNYEAQ. In DNA form, the CDR3 reads TGTGCCAGCAGCTTAGAGGGCGGGACTACCTACAATGAGCAGTTCTTC. It yields the protein CASSLEGGTTYNEQFF.

About this clone: At the DNA level, this CDR3 is encoded by other sequences in the same sample as well. V is TRBV6-5 and J is TRBJ1-1; 10 nucleotides match TRBD1. V was clipped by 6 bases and J by 5 bases; unmatched bases: 6. The CDR3 contains 14 residues. The germline V gene has CDR1 MNHEY and CDR2 SVGAGI. Here the CDR3 reads CASSPRDRGTEAFF. CDR3 DNA sequence: TGTGCCAGCAGCCCCCGGGACAGGGGTACTGAAGCTTTCTTT.

The rearrangement uses TRBV6-1 and TRBJ1-1; TRBD1 matches 10 bases. V lost 11 bases to trimming and J lost 3 bases; unmatched junction nucleotides: 6. Germline V gene sequence: CDR1 MNHNS, CDR2 SASEGT. The CDR3 loop spans 13 amino acids. The CDR3, as DNA: TGTGCCGCCCGGGACAGGGGTTACACTGAAGCTTTCTTT. It is translated as CAARDRGYTEAFF.

The chain couples TRBV5-4 to TRBJ2-7, with 7 bases fitting TRBD2. The CDR3 is made up of 15 amino acids. Trimming removed 1 base from V and 4 bases from J; junction bases left unmatched: 8. From germline, CDR1 is SGHNT and CDR2 YYREEE (reference sequence). The CDR3 region is CASSLPGRERYEQYF. The CDR3 nucleotides read TGTGCCAGCAGCTTGCCGGGGCGGGAGAGGTACGAGCAGTACTTC.

The CDR3 spells CASSDVAETSGNTIYF. Here the CDR3 DNA reads TGTGCCAGCAGTGACGTGGCAGAGACCTCTGGAAACACCATATATTTT. V usage is TRBV28 and J usage is TRBJ1-3; D is uncertain. V was cut by 5 bases and J by 0 bases, with 14 bases left in between. Germline V lookup: CDR1 MDHEN, CDR2 SYDVKM. The CDR3 runs to 16 residues.

This rearrangement joins TRBV10-3 to TRBJ2-7, with 7 bases identical to TRBD1. The ends lost 6 bases at V and 2 bases at J; junction bases unmatched: 1. Germline V gene data show CDR1 as ENHRY and CDR2 as SYGVKD. The CDR3 covers 12 residues. This chain's CDR3 is CAISGQAYEQYF. Written as DNA, the CDR3 is TGTGCCATCAGCGGACAGGCCTACGAGCAGTACTTC.

J is TRBJ1-1 and V is TRBV29-1; D may be TRBD1 (5 bases). V lost 2 bases, J lost 5 bases, and 12 bases lay in between. Germline CDR1 reads SQVTM; CDR2 reads ANQGSEA. CDR3 length: 13 residues. The CDR3 bases are TGCAGCGTTGAAAGGGGTGAGGGGACTGAAGCTTTCTTT. Its protein product is CSVERGEGTEAFF.

This chain links TRBV10-3 with TRBJ1-1, with 8 bases that match TRBD1. The ends lost 11 bases at V and 8 bases at J; junction bases unmatched: 7. The V gene's germline CDR1 is ENHRY and CDR2 SYGVKD. The CDR3 loop spans 11 amino acids. In nucleotides, the CDR3 is TGTGCCGCCGCAGGGGGCGCGGAAGCTTTCTTT. Residues: CAAAGGAEAFF.

V gene TRBV6-1 combines with J gene TRBJ2-5, with D maybe TRBD1 (5 bases). This CDR3 has 14 amino acids. V lost 6 bases, J lost 7 bases, and 18 bases lay in between. The V gene's germline CDR1 is MNHNS and CDR2 SASEGT. Here the CDR3 DNA reads TGTGCCAGCAGCAATAGGGGCGCCCAGACGACCCAGTACTTC. This translates into CASSNRGAQTTQYF.